The rows below give T cell receptor beta chains drawn from one sample of a study of T cells after yellow fever vaccination. Each CDR3 protein gets one entry after TCRdb re-called the 5' RACE reads with MiXCR. The sample carries 450,000 to 550,000 distinct CDR3 sequences, 21% recorded once. The sample in question was PBMCs, obtained 21 days after the first yellow fever vaccination. The origin of the receptors is a man between 18 and 29 years old who received the YFV17D yellow fever vaccine. The CDR3 runs from the conserved cysteine through the conserved F or W. Each record gives: J gene, clone size, D gene, V gene, CDR3 DNA, CDR3 protein. A D gene is named only where the DNA matches it firmly. Rows give clone size only sometimes, using once, few, many, or a class for an expanded clone.

TRBJ2-1 | few | TRBD2 | TRBV18 | TGTGCCAGCGGGACTAGCGTCGATGAGCAGTTCTTC | CASGTSVDEQFF
TRBJ2-5 | . | . | TRBV25-1 | TGTGCCAGCAGTGACCCCCGTACAGCACAAGAGACCCAGTACTTC | CASSDPRTAQETQYF
TRBJ2-2 | . | . | TRBV6-2/TRBV6-3 | TGTGCCAGCACTCCTCCCGTAGCCGGGGAGCTGTTTTTT | CASTPPVAGELFF
TRBJ1-4 | . | TRBD1 | TRBV5-1 | TGCGCCAGCAGCTTCCAGGGGGCATCTGAAAAACTGTTTTTT | CASSFQGASEKLFF
TRBJ2-7 | . | . | TRBV20-1 | TGCAGTGCTAGTTCCACGGGGCGGGGGCAAACCTACGAGCAGTACTTC | CSASSTGRGQTYEQYF
TRBJ2-7 | . | TRBD1 | TRBV25-1 | TGTGCCAGCAGACTGGGCCAGGGGGTATACGAGCAGTACTTC | CASRLGQGVYEQYF
TRBJ1-1 | . | . | TRBV10-3 | TGTGCCATCAGTGGAGGGGGGGCAACCACTGAAGCTTTCTTT | CAISGGGATTEAFF
TRBJ1-1 | few | . | TRBV6-2/TRBV6-3 | TGTGCCAGCAGTTACCAAAACAAAAGGGGAGGCGACGAAGCTTTCTTT | CASSYQNKRGGDEAFF
TRBJ2-2 | . | TRBD2 | TRBV20-1 | TGCAGTGCTAGAGGACTAGCGGGGGGCGGGAACACCGGGGAGCTGTTTTTT | CSARGLAGGGNTGELFF
TRBJ2-5 | . | . | TRBV28 | TGTGCCAGCAAATTAGGTGGGGGAGAGACCCAGTACTTC | CASKLGGGETQYF
TRBJ2-1 | few | . | TRBV6-4 | TGTGCCAGCAGGCCATTAGCTACTAGCTCCGAGCAGTTCTTC | CASRPLATSSEQFF
TRBJ1-4 | . | . | TRBV12-3/TRBV12-4 | TGTGCCAGCAGTGCTACATATGAAAAACTGTTTTTT | CASSATYEKLFF
TRBJ2-3 | . | . | TRBV5-1 | TGCGCCAGCAGCTTGGACAGGGCAAGGACAGATACGCAGTATTTT | CASSLDRARTDTQYF
TRBJ2-1 | few | . | TRBV12-3/TRBV12-4 | TGTGCCAGCAGTCCTCAGGGGCTTGAGCAGTTCTTC | CASSPQGLEQFF
TRBJ2-2 | . | . | TRBV12-3/TRBV12-4 | TGTGCCAGCAATCACAGGATACTCACCGGGGAGCTGTTTTTT | CASNHRILTGELFF
TRBJ1-2 | many | TRBD1 | TRBV20-1 | TGCAGTGCTAGGGGGACAGGCAAGTTCTACTATGGCTACACCTTC | CSARGTGKFYYGYTF
TRBJ2-1 | . | . | TRBV9 | TGTGCCAGCAGCGTTGCAGGGTACTACAATGAGCAGTTCTTC | CASSVAGYYNEQFF
TRBJ2-1 | few | . | TRBV5-1 | TGCGCCAGCAGCCTGGGGGTAGTAGGTGTCGGTGAGCAGTTCTTC | CASSLGVVGVGEQFF
TRBJ2-5 | . | . | TRBV12-3/TRBV12-4 | TGTGCCAGCAGCCCGAAATTTAGTAGCACCGGGGAGACCCAGTACTTC | CASSPKFSSTGETQYF
TRBJ1-1 | . | TRBD1 | TRBV20-1 | TGCAAAAACCAGGGGGTCGGCACTGAAGCTTTCTTT | CKNQGVGTEAFF
TRBJ1-4 | . | . | TRBV20-1 | TGCAGTGCTAGAGCAGTAAATGAAAAACTGTTTTTT | CSARAVNEKLFF
TRBJ1-1 | few | . | TRBV30 | TGTGCCTGGATTGAGCTGTGGAACACTGAAGCTTTCTTT | CAWIELWNTEAFF
TRBJ2-5 | . | . | TRBV24-1 | TGTGCCACCAGTGGTAGGGGGTACCAAGAGACCCAGTACTTC | CATSGRGYQETQYF
TRBJ1-5 | many | . | TRBV12-3/TRBV12-4 | TGTGCCAGCGGCTTCGGGGGCAATCAGCCCCAGCATTTT | CASGFGGNQPQHF
TRBJ1-2 | . | . | TRBV5-1 | TGCGCCAGCAGCTTTGCGGACAGCGACTACTATGGCTACACCTTC | CASSFADSDYYGYTF
TRBJ2-1 | . | . | TRBV7-2 | TGTGCCAGCAGCTTAGCGCTCGGTGGGGTTGACGAGCAGTTCTTC | CASSLALGGVDEQFF
TRBJ1-1 | many | . | TRBV27 | TGTGCCAGCAGTTCCGACAGCACCTCTGAAGCTTTCTTT | CASSSDSTSEAFF
TRBJ2-2 | . | TRBD1 | TRBV5-1 | TGCGCCAGCAGTCTGGAAGGCCCACAGGGGAACGGCGGGGAGCTGTTTTTT | CASSLEGPQGNGGELFF
TRBJ2-7 | few | . | TRBV10-3 | TGTGCCATCAGTGGGGACAATTCTTACGAGCAGTACTTC | CAISGDNSYEQYF
TRBJ2-3 | few | TRBD2 | TRBV7-3 | TGTGCCAGCAGCCAACTAGCGGGGGTAACAGATACGCAGTATTTT | CASSQLAGVTDTQYF
TRBJ1-1 | few | . | TRBV5-6 | TGTGCCAGCAGCCCCCCCTCGAGAGGGGCGAACACTGAAGCTTTCTTT | CASSPPSRGANTEAFF
TRBJ2-1 | . | TRBD1 | TRBV5-1 | TGCGCCACCGCCCTTGACAGGGGAAGCGGTGAGCAGTTCTTC | CATALDRGSGEQFF
TRBJ1-6 | once | . | TRBV21-1 | TGTGCCAGCAGCAAAGAGGGAGGAAGGGGCCGGGATAATTCACCCCTCCACTTT | CASSKEGGRGRDNSPLHF
TRBJ1-1 | few | . | TRBV5-1 | TGCGCCAGCAGCCCCAGCCGAATTCTCAGCACTGAAGCTTTCTTT | CASSPSRILSTEAFF
TRBJ1-2 | many | . | TRBV25-1 | TGTGCCAGCAGTGATATATCTGAGAGTAGAGGCTACACCTTC | CASSDISESRGYTF
TRBJ2-6 | . | . | TRBV19 | TGTGCCAGTAGTATTCGAGGGGGAATCGTCTTGACTGGGGCCAACGTCCTGACTTTC | CASSIRGGIVLTGANVLTF
TRBJ1-1 | . | . | TRBV5-1 | TGCGCCAGCAGTCTCACCGTCGCTCGTGTGAACACTGAAGCTTTCTTT | CASSLTVARVNTEAFF
TRBJ2-5 | . | TRBD2 | TRBV6-2/TRBV6-3 | TGTGCCAGCATCCGGGGGGGACACCGATCGGGGACCCAGTACTTC | CASIRGGHRSGTQYF
TRBJ2-7 | few | TRBD2 | TRBV4-3 | TGCGCCAGCAGCCAAGAAGCGCTAGCGGGGGGAACCTACGAGCAGTACTTC | CASSQEALAGGTYEQYF
TRBJ1-1 | . | . | TRBV7-2 | TGTGCCAGCAGCCCCAGCCCGTTCATGAACACTGAAGCTTTCTTT | CASSPSPFMNTEAFF
TRBJ1-1 | . | . | TRBV4-2 | TGTGCCAGCAGCCAAGAGCTCCCGGTGAACACTGAAGCTTTCTTT | CASSQELPVNTEAFF
TRBJ2-7 | . | . | TRBV5-6 | TGTGCCAGCACCCTCCAACGGGGCGAGCAGTACTTC | CASTLQRGEQYF
TRBJ1-2 | many | TRBD1 | TRBV5-1 | TGCGCCAGCAGCTTTCGATCCCAGGGGGCGAGCTACACCTTC | CASSFRSQGASYTF
TRBJ1-2 | . | . | TRBV4-3 | TGCGCCAGCAGCCAAAGGGTTAACTATGGCTACACCTTC | CASSQRVNYGYTF